The T cell receptor (beta chain) under discussion was sequenced for a study of blood T cell repertoires in COVID-19. Study at large: From the United States, Italy and Spain came samples of acute and convalescent COVID-19. PBMCs, B-cell-depleted T cells, or T cells were the source of the cDNA or gDNA that made up the material.

The V and J ends lost 5 bases and 8 bases respectively, with 12 bases between them. CDR1 is SNHLY, CDR2 FYNNEI, per germline. The length of the CDR3 is 12 residues. Original processing methods: It was from reference gene primer amplification that nucleated cell counts were estimated. Profiling relied on immunoSEQ multiplex PCR, and the TCRdb table lists in-frame clones only, not all of them. The DNA was the basis for D and trimming; V, J and clone size are from that table. The sample lists around 250,000 clones; approximately 86% were seen once. This TCR derives from a human donor in a cohort sampled during active COVID-19. Material for sequencing was peripheral blood. This chain joins TRBV2 and TRBJ1-2; weak D call: TRBD1 (6 bases). The DNA of the CDR3 is TGTGCCAGCAGTCCGGAGACAGGCGGCTACACCTTC. Translated, it gives CASSPETGGYTF.